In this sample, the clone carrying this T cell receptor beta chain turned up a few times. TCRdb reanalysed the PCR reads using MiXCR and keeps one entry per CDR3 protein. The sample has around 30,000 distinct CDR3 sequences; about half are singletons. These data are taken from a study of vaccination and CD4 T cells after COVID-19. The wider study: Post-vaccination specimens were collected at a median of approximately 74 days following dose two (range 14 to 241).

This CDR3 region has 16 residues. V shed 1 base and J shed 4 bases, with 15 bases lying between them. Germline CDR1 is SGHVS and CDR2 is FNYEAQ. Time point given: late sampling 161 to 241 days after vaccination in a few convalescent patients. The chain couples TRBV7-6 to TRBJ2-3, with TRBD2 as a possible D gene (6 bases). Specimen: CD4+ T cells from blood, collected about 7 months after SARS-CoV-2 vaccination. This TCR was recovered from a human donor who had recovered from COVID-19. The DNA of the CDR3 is TGTGCCAGCAGCTTAGAGTCGGGAGTGGTTCCAGATACGCAGTATTTT. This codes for CASSLESGVVPDTQYF.